Below are 13 T cell receptor beta chains sequenced from a single sample in a study of T cell responses to AZD1222 COVID-19 vaccine. Only in-frame clones appear in the TCRdb table, and some are missing; sequencing was by immunoSEQ multiplex PCR. The data show fewer than 180,000 clones, 94% seen once. The sample here was peripheral blood, taken on day 0 of AZD1222 vaccination. Receptors were obtained from an adult in good health.

The V call is TRBV7-9, the J call TRBJ1-3; unclear D gene. With 2 bases removed from V and 5 bases from J, the gap between germline ends came to 7 bases. The CDR3 spans 13 residues. The germline V gene has CDR1 SEHNR and CDR2 FQNEAQ (reference sequence). The CDR3 reads CASSLWGRNTIYF. The CDR3 coding sequence is TGTGCCAGCAGCTTATGGGGAAGAAACACCATATATTTT.

The chain uses TRBV29-1 and TRBJ1-1, with 7 bases fitting TRBD1. CDR3 length equals 15 residues. V was clipped by 6 bases and J by 1 base; unmatched bases: 11. The germline V gene has CDR1 SQVTM and CDR2 ANQGSEA. The CDR3 nucleotides read TGCAGCGTGGAAACTACACAGGGGCCGAACACTGAAGCTTTCTTT. Its translation is CSVETTQGPNTEAFF.

The chain employs TRBV19 and TRBJ2-2; 7 nucleotides agree with TRBD2. V lost 10 bases to trimming and J lost 7 bases; unmatched junction nucleotides: 9. CDR3 length: 13 residues. CDR1 is LNHDA and CDR2 is SQIVND in the germline V gene (reference sequence). CDR3 DNA sequence: TGTGCCACGGGTCTGCGGGGGTACGGGGAGCTGTTTTTT. Translated, it gives CATGLRGYGELFF.

V is TRBV3-1 (or the pseudogene TRBV3-2) and J is TRBJ1-6, with D possibly TRBD1 on 6 matching bases. The CDR3 sequence is 16 residues long. In germline, CDR1 is LGHDT, CDR2 YNNKEL (reference sequence). V lost 2 bases and J lost 7, with 15 bases in between. CDR3 protein: CASSQLAGGKNSPLHF. The CDR3 DNA reads TGTGCCAGCAGCCAACTTGCGGGGGGCAAGAATTCACCCCTCCACTTT.

This chain joins TRBV6-4 and TRBJ1-1; D gene uncertain. V was trimmed by 2 bases and J by 0 bases, leaving 7 bases between them. Germline V gives CDR1 MRHNA, CDR2 SNTAGT. This CDR3 region has 14 residues. The CDR3 here is CASSDGGLNTEAFF. CDR3 bases: TGTGCCAGCAGTGACGGTGGGCTGAACACTGAAGCTTTCTTT.

The V and J genes are TRBV7-6 and TRBJ1-3; D possibly corresponds to TRBD1 (5 bases). Germline CDR1 and CDR2: SGHVS and FNYEAQ. This CDR3 is built from 16 residues. The V end lost 5 bases, the J end lost 2 bases, and 16 bases lay between the germline ends. DNA of the CDR3: TGTGCCAGCAGCGCAGTCACGACAGTTACTGGAAACACCATATATTTT. This encodes CASSAVTTVTGNTIYF.

The chain is built from TRBV30 and TRBJ2-7; D gene unclear. V gave up 1 base and J gave up 10 bases, with 17 bases separating them. This CDR3 has 13 amino acids. Germline V gene sequence: CDR1 GTSNPN, CDR2 SVGIG (reference sequence). Here the CDR3 DNA reads TGTGCCTGGAGTGCAGGTCCAAATGTGGAACAGTACGTC. Its protein product is CAWSAGPNVEQYV.

The chain links TRBV5-1 to TRBJ2-2; no reliable D call. The CDR3 totals 13 residues. The V gene lost 7 bases and the J gene lost 4 bases, with 11 bases spanning the gap. The germline V gene has CDR1 SGHRS and CDR2 YFSETQ. CDR3 in DNA: TGCGCCAGCTTGAAGGACGGCACCGGGGAGCTGTTTTTT. Amino acids: CASLKDGTGELFF.

The chain is built from TRBV10-2 and TRBJ2-6; D remains unclear. Trimming left V 11 bases short and J 0 bases short, with 8 bases between. The CDR3 runs 13 residues. Germline values: CDR1 WSHSY, CDR2 SAAADI. The DNA of the CDR3 is TGCGCCGGCTCCCTCTCTGGGGCCAACGTCCTGACTTTC. Its protein product is CAGSLSGANVLTF.

This chain connects TRBV19 to TRBJ1-4; D is perhaps TRBD1 (6 bases). Deletions cut 8 bases from V and 0 bases from J, with 13 bases between. The CDR3 contains 15 residues. In germline, CDR1 is LNHDA, CDR2 SQIVND (reference sequence). CDR3 bases: TGTGCCAGTGGGAACAGGGACTCAACTAATGAAAAACTGTTTTTT. Translating it yields CASGNRDSTNEKLFF.

This clone was detected only once. The chain carries TRBV4-2 and TRBJ1-2; 8 nucleotides line up with TRBD1. After removal of 0 bases from V and 4 bases from J, the junction contained 4 bases not matched to a gene. Germline V lookup: CDR1 LGHNA, CDR2 YNFKEQ. This CDR3 is 15 amino acids long. CDR3: CASSQEDRAGYGYTF. The CDR3 DNA is TGTGCCAGCAGCCAAGAGGACAGGGCTGGCTATGGCTACACCTTC.

The V call is TRBV4-1, the J call TRBJ1-4, with D unclear. The CDR3 is made up of 15 amino acids. Germline CDR1 and CDR2: MGHRA and YSYEKL. V lost 2 bases to trimming and J lost 1 base, with 8 bases between them. The CDR3 is CASSQSGVTNEKLFF. CDR3 nucleotides: TGCGCCAGCAGCCAATCTGGCGTAACTAATGAAAAACTGTTTTTT.

The CDR3 spells CASSIGAGASEKLFF. CDR3 coding DNA: TGTGCCAGTAGTATTGGGGCAGGGGCCAGTGAAAAACTGTTTTTT. The gene calls are TRBV19 and TRBJ1-4; possible D gene TRBD1, 6 bases. The ends were cut back, 3 bases at V and 7 bases at J, with 15 bases in the middle. Germline CDR1 and CDR2: LNHDA and SQIVND (reference sequence). The CDR3 runs 15 residues.